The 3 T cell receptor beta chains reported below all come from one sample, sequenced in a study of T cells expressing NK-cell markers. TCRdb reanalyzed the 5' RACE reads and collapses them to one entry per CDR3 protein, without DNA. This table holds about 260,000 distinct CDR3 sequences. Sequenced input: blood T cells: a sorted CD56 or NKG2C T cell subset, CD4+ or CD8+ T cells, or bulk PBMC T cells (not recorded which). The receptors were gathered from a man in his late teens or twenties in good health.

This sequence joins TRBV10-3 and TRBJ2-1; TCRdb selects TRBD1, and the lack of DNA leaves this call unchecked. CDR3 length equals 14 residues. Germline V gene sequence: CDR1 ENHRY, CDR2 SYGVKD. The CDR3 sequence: CAIGFGQGGNEQFF.

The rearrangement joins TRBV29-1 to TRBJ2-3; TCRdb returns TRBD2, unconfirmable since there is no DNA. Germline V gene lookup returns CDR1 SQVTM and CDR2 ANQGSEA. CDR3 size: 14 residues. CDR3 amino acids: CSATTSSGTDTQYF.

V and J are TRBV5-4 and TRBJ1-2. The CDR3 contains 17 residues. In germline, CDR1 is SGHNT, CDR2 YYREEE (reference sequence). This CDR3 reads CASSLDTLNLANYGYTF. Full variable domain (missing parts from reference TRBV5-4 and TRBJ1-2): ETGVTQSPTHLIKTRGQQVTLRCSSQSGHNTVSWYQQALGQGPQFIFQYYREEENGRGNFPPRFSGLQFPNYSSELNVNALELDDSALYLCASSLDTLNLANYGYTFGSGTRLTVV.